This T cell receptor (beta chain) was captured by sequencing in a study of prognosis after radiotherapy for stage I lung cancer. The CDR3 runs to 18 residues. J gave up 0 bases and V 7 bases, and 16 bases lay outside the gene matches. Germline assignment: CDR1 SGHNT and CDR2 YENEEA. As regards this clonotype: Its antigen is undetermined.

Using two-round multiplex PCR, the authors amplified TCR beta CDR3 from genomic DNA. The first PCR round targeted every TRBV and TRBJ gene with specific primers. Using its own MiXCR run on the multiplex PCR reads, TCRdb lists one record per CDR3 protein. The top ten hold 55% to 65% of the sample, which has around 25,000 distinct CDR3 sequences, roughly 40% seen once. Findings and caveats of the study: Unique TCR clone counts fell after stereotactic body radiation therapy, median around 10,000 versus 6,900.

V is TRBV11-3 and J is TRBJ2-5; 8 bases line up with TRBD1. This clonotype originated in a donor over 45 with non-small cell lung cancer. The source material was PBMCs, sampled before or after stereotactic body radiation therapy (not recorded which). The CDR3 here is CASMTGQGQAPYQETQYF. Here the CDR3 DNA reads TGTGCCAGCATGACGGGTCAGGGACAGGCGCCCTACCAAGAGACCCAGTACTTC.